Detailed here is one TCR beta chain. This clone's antigen is unknown. The CDR3 extends 3 residues past the end of the read, so its final part is completed from the germline J gene. This sample stems from a study of T cells in women clearing cervical HPV infection (dated by TCRdb to between 2018 and 2020). General notes on the study: Cases were 25 women with histologically confirmed HPV16-related CIN3 or worse, including 2 invasive cancers. An exploratory proof-of-principle case-control study, nested within the Guanacaste HPV Natural History Study in Costa Rica, was conducted to compare TCR repertoires across cervical HPV16 outcomes. The 25 or so controls were women who cleared a single incident HPV16 infection within 12 months without developing precancer or cancer. In the parent cohort, some 10,000 women aged 18 or older were enrolled in Guanacaste, Costa Rica, during about 1993 to 1994 and were followed for roughly seven years. Cases and controls were matched on year of sample collection and on age within five years. Because only a few women had HLA typing data, the possibility that HLA type acted as a confounder could not be ruled out. Cases had a median age of around 32 years and controls had a median age of around 41, with no significant differences in baseline characteristics. Five blinded duplicates per group were added as quality controls, giving around 60 samples: 50 or so participants and some 10 replicates. For cases, a median interval of about 150 days, with an interquartile range of about 80 to 200 days, was observed between lesion detection and blood sampling. Case blood was taken at the visit when the lesion was first identified, whereas control blood was taken when infection was no longer detected.

Every participant had a single incident cervical HPV16 infection, and women with prevalent HPV16 infections were excluded. Cervical HPV DNA was detected by MY09/MY11 PCR, and genotyping was performed by dot-blot hybridization. Roughly 16 mL of heparinized blood were centrifuged, and the buffy coat was split into aliquots, frozen at -30 degrees C, and then kept at -80 degrees C. QIAGEN kits were used to extract genomic DNA from the buffy coat specimens. Points the paper makes about the study in general: Because of the cross-sectional design, the study could not determine whether the associations came before infection or resulted from infection, and neither effector/memory subsets nor HPV-specific T cells were isolated. Significantly higher TCR repertoire richness was observed in CIN3+ cases than in controls across sequencing depths, whereas no difference in evenness was found. Random forest classifiers that combined richness and V gene abundances separated cases from controls with an estimated AUC of 0.83. TRBV6-7 relative abundance was lower in cases than in controls (around 0.11% versus 0.16%; Bonferroni P = 0.0008). Because the number of T cells per sample was unknown, the richness differences could reflect varying T-cell content rather than repertoire biology.

CDR1 and CDR2 (DFQATT, SNEGSKA) derive from the germline V gene (reference sequence). At the junction V is shortened by 6 bases and J by 7 bases, with 19 bases in between. From the cysteine through the phenylalanine, the CDR3 covers 14 amino acids. The 33 bases shown cover part of the CDR3, and their frame starts at base 1. TCR beta CDR3 regions were amplified by multiplex PCR using the immunoSEQ assay from an average of about 1,200 ng genomic DNA per sample. The assay corrected primer bias using a complete synthetic TCR repertoire to establish an amplification baseline. Amplicons were sequenced on the Illumina platform. Concerning the study's data processing: Sequences were error-corrected by clustering with frequency ratios and a modified nearest-neighbor algorithm, then analyzed in the immunoSEQ Analyzer with IMGT gene definitions. At each rarefaction depth, TCR richness and evenness were averaged across 20 rarefaction repeats, and any sample with fewer sequences than the depth was left out. Wilcoxon rank sum tests with FDR correction were used to compare relative abundances of V, D and J genes between the groups. In the blinded duplicates, the intraclass correlation was roughly 96% for TCR richness and averaged about 80% across 55 to 75 gene segments. Held by TCRdb, this immuneACCESS table contains in-frame sequences only and omits some clones. Under half of the omission traces to an unresolved V gene where checked; the cause of the rest is unknown. The V and J calls and clone size are taken from that table; D and trimming were inferred from the DNA. This sample's table contains about 26,000 clones. 3.5% to 4.5% of the sample is held by the ten biggest clonotypes.

The clonotype was recovered from a woman aged 18 to 75 with a cervical HPV16 infection that either progressed to CIN3+ or cleared (not recorded which). The chain uses TRBV20-1 and TRBJ1-5, and the D gene may be TRBD1, 5 bases matching. The sequenced sample was blood buffy coat. The part of the CDR3 DNA that was read is TGCAGTGCCCCGGCGGGGGAGGGAGGCCAGCCC. Its product reads: CSAPAGEGGQP. The CDR3, in full, reads CSAPAGEGGQPQHF.